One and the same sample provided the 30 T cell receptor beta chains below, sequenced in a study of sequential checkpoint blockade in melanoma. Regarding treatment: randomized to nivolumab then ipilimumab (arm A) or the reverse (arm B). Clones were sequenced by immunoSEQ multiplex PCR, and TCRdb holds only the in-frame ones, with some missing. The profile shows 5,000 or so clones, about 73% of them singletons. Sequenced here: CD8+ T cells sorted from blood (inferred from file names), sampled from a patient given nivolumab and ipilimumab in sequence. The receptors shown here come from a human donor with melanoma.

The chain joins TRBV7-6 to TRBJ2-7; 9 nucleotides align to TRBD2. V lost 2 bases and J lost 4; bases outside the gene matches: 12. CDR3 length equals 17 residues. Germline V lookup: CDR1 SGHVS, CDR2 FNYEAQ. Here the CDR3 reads CASSLSSAGTSPYEQYF. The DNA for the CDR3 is TGTGCCAGCAGCTTATCTTCCGCCGGGACTAGCCCTTACGAGCAGTACTTC.

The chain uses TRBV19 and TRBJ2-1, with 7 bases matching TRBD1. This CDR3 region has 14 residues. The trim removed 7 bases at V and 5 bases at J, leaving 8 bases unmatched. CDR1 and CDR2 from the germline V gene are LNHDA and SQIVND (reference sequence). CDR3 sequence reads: CASIAGTANNEQFF. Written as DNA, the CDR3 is TGTGCCAGTATTGCCGGGACAGCGAACAATGAGCAGTTCTTC. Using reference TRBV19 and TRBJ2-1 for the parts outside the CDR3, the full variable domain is DGGITQSPKYLFRKEGQNVTLSCEQNLNHDAMYWYRQDPGQGLRLIYYSQIVNDFQKGDIAEGYSVSREKKESFPLTVTSAQKNPTAFYLCASIAGTANNEQFFGPGTRLTVL.

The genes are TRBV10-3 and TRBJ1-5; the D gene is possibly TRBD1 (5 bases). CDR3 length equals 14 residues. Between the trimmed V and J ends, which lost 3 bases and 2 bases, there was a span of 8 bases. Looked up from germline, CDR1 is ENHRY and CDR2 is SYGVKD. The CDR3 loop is CAISDLTGNQPQHF. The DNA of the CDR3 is TGTGCCATCAGTGATCTGACAGGCAATCAGCCCCAGCATTTT.

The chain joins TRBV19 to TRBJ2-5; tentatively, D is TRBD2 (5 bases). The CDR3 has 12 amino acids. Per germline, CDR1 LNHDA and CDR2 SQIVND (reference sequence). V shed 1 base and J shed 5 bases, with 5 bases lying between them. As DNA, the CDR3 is TGTGCCAGTAGTATAGGAGGGGAGACCCAGTACTTC. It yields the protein CASSIGGETQYF. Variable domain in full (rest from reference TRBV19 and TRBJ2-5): DGGITQSPKYLFRKEGQNVTLSCEQNLNHDAMYWYRQDPGQGLRLIYYSQIVNDFQKGDIAEGYSVSREKKESFPLTVTSAQKNPTAFYLCASSIGGETQYFGPGTRLLVL.

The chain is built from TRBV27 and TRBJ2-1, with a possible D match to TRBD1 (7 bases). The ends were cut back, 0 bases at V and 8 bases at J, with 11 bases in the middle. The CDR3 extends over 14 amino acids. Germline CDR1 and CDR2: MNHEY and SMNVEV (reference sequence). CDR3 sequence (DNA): TGTGCCAGCAGTTTATCTTTCAGGGGGGATGAGCAGTTCTTC. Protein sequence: CASSLSFRGDEQFF.

CDR3 nucleotide sequence: TGTGCCAGCAGCAAAGTAAGATGGGACAGGGGTTATCAGCCCCAGCATTTT. It specifies CASSKVRWDRGYQPQHF. The J gene is TRBJ1-5, the V gene TRBV21-1; the DNA was not compared with TRBD1, the D call given in the table. TRBV21-1 is termed a pseudogene. The CDR3 sequence is 17 residues long.

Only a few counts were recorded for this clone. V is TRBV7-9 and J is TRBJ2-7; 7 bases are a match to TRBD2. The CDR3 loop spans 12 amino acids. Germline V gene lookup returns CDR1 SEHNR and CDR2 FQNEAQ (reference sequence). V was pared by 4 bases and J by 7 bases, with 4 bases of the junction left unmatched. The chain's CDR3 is CASSYGEGEQYF. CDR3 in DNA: TGTGCCAGCAGCTACGGGGAGGGAGAGCAGTACTTC.

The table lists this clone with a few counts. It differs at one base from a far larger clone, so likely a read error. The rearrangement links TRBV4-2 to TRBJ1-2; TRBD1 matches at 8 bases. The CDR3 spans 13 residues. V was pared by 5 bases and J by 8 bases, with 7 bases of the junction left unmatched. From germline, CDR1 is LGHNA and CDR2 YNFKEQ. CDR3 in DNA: TGTGCCAGCAGCTTGGCAGGGGGCTGGGGCTACACCTTC. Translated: CASSLAGGWGYTF.

The CDR3 bases are TGTGCCAGCAGTGGGGACAGGGTAACAGATACGCAGTATTTT. It encodes CASSGDRVTDTQYF. V usage is TRBV6-1 and J usage is TRBJ2-3; 9 nucleotides agree with TRBD1. V trimming: 4 bases; J trimming: 3 bases; junction bases outside the gene matches: 2. The CDR3 runs 14 residues. Germline CDR1 is MNHNS and CDR2 is SASEGT.

The CDR3 region is CASSASWDISYGYTF. The CDR3, as DNA: TGTGCCAGCAGCGCATCCTGGGACATCAGCTATGGCTACACCTTC. V usage is TRBV7-9 and J usage is TRBJ1-2; D perhaps matches TRBD1 (6 bases). V shed 5 bases and J shed 4 bases, with 17 bases lying between them. The CDR3 spans 15 residues. Germline V gene sequence: CDR1 SEHNR, CDR2 FQNEAQ (reference sequence).

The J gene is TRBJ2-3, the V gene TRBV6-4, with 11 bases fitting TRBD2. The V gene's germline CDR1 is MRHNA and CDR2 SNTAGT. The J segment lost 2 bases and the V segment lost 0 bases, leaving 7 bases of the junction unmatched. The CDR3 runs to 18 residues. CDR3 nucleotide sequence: TGTGCCAGCAGTGACTCGGCTAGCGGGGGGCCCCCCACAGATACGCAGTATTTT. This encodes CASSDSASGGPPTDTQYF.

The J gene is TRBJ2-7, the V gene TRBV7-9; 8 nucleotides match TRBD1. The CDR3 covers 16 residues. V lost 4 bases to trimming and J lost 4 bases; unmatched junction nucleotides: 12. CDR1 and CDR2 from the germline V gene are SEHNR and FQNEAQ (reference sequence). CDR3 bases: TGTGCCAGCAGCTCCGCCGGGACAGGACTTTTTTACGAGCAGTACTTC. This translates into CASSSAGTGLFYEQYF.

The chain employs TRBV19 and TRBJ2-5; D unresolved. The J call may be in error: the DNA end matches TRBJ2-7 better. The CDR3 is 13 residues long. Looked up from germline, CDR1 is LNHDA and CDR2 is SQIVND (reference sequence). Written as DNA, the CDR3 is TGTGCCAGTAGTATCCATAGCTCCTACGAGCAGTACTTC. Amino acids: CASSIHSSYEQYF.

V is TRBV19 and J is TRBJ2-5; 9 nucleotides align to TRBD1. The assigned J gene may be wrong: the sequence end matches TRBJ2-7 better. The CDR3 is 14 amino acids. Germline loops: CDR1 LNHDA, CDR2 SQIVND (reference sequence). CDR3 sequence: CASSIGDRAYEQYF. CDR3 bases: TGTGCCAGTAGTATAGGGGACAGGGCCTACGAGCAGTACTTC.

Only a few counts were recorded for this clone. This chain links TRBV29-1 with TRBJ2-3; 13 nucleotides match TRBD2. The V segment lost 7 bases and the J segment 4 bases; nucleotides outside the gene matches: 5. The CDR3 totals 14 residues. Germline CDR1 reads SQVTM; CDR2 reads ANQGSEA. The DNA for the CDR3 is TGCAGCGATGGACTAGCGGGAGTGGCAGATACGCAGTATTTT. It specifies CSDGLAGVADTQYF.

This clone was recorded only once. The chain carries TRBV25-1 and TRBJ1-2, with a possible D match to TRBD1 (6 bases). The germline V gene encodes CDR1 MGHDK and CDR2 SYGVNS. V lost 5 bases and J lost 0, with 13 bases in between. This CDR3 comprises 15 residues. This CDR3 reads CASSLTGPANYGYTF. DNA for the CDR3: TGTGCCAGCAGTTTGACAGGCCCAGCTAACTATGGCTACACCTTC.

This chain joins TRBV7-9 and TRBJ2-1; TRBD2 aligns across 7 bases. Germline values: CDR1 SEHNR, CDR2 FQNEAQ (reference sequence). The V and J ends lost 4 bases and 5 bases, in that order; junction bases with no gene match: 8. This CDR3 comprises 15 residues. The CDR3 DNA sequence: TGTGCCAGCAGCTACCTAACGGGGGGAGACAATGAGCAGTTCTTC. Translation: CASSYLTGGDNEQFF. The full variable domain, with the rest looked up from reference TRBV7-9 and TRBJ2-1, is DTGVSQNPRHKITKRGQNVTFRCDPISEHNRLYWYRQTLGQGPEFLTYFQNEAQLEKSRLLSDRFSAERPKGSFSTLEIQRTEQGDSAMYLCASSYLTGGDNEQFFGPGTRLTVL.

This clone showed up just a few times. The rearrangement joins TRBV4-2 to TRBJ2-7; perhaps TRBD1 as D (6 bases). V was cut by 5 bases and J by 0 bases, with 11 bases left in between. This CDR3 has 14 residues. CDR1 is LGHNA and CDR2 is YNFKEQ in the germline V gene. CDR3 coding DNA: TGTGCCAGCAGCGCTGGACAGAGCTCCTACGAGCAGTACTTC. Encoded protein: CASSAGQSSYEQYF.

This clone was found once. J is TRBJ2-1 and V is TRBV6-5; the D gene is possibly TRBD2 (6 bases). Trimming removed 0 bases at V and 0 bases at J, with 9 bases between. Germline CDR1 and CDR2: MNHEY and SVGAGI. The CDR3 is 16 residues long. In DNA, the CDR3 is TGTGCCAGCAGTTACTCCCCTAGCGTCTCCTACAATGAGCAGTTCTTC. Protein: CASSYSPSVSYNEQFF.

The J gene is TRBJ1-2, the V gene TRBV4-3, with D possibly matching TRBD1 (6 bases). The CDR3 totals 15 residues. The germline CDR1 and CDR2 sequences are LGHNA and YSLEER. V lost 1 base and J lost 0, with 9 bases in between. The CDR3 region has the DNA TGCGCCAGCAGCCAAGTAGGACAGTCTAACTATGGCTACACCTTC. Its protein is CASSQVGQSNYGYTF.

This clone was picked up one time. CDR3 in amino acids: CSVEEGTGGISGANVLTF. The CDR3 nucleotides read TGCAGCGTTGAGGAGGGGACAGGGGGGATCTCTGGGGCCAACGTCCTGACTTTC. V usage is TRBV29-1 and J usage is TRBJ2-6; TRBD1 agrees at 11 bases. The CDR3 is made up of 18 amino acids. Germline CDR1 SQVTM, CDR2 ANQGSEA. With V trimmed by 3 bases and J by 0 bases, 7 bases remained unmatched.

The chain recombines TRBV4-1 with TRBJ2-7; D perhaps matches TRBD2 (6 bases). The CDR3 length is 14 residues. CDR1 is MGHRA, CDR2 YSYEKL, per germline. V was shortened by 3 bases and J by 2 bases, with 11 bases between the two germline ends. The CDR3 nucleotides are TGCGCCAGCAGCCATCCGGAGGGAGCCTACGAGCAGTACTTC. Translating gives CASSHPEGAYEQYF.

CDR3 region: CASSVGTSGDTQYF. CDR3 sequence (DNA): TGTGCCAGCAGTGTCGGGACTAGCGGGGATACGCAGTATTTT. V and J are TRBV6-4 and TRBJ2-3, with 12 bases that match TRBD2. Germline CDR1 MRHNA, CDR2 SNTAGT. V dropped 4 bases and J dropped 6; count of bases not matched to a gene: 2. The CDR3 loop spans 14 amino acids.

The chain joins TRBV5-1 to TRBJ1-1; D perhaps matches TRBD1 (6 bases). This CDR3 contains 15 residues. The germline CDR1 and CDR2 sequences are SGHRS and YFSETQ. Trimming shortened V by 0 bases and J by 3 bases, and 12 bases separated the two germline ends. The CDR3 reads CASSLGAGADTEAFF. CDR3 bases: TGCGCCAGCAGCTTGGGGGCGGGGGCAGACACTGAAGCTTTCTTT.

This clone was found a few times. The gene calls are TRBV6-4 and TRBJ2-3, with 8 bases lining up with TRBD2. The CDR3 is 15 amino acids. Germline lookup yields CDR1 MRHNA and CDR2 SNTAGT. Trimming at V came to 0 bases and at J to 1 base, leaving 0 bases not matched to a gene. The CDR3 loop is CASSDSRGGTDTQYF. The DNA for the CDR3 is TGTGCCAGCAGTGACTCGCGGGGGGGCACAGATACGCAGTATTTT.

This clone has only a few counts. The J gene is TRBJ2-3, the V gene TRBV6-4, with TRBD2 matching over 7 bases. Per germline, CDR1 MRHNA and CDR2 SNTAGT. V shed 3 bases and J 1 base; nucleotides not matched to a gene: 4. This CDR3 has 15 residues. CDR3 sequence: CASSEGSGGTDTQYF. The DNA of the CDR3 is TGTGCCAGCAGTGAAGGCAGCGGGGGCACAGATACGCAGTATTTT.

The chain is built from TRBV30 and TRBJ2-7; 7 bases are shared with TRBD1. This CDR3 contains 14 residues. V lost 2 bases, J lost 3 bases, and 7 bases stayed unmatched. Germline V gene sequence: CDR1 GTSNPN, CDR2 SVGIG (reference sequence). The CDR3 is CAWSPGTVLYEQYF. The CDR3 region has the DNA TGTGCCTGGAGTCCGGGGACAGTACTCTACGAGCAGTACTTC.

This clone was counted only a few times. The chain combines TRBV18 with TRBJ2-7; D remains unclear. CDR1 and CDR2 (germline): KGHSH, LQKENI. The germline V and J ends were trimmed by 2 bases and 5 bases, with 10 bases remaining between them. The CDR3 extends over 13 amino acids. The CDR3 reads CASSPERYHEQYF. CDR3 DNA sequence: TGTGCCAGCTCACCAGAGAGGTATCACGAGCAGTACTTC.

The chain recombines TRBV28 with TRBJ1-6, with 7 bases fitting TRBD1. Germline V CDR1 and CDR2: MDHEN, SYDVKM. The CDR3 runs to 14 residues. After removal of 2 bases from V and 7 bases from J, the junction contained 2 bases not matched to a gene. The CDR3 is CASSLRQGNSPLHF. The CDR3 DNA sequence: TGTGCCAGCAGTTTAAGACAGGGAAATTCACCCCTCCACTTT.

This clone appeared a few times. The CDR3 is CASRPTAQETQYF. CDR3 sequence (DNA): TGTGCCAGTAGGCCGACAGCTCAAGAGACCCAGTACTTC. The chain carries TRBV19 and TRBJ2-5; perhaps TRBD1 as D (5 bases). Per germline, CDR1 LNHDA and CDR2 SQIVND (reference sequence). Trimming cost V 6 bases and J 2 bases, with 10 bases left between them. The CDR3 length is 13 residues.